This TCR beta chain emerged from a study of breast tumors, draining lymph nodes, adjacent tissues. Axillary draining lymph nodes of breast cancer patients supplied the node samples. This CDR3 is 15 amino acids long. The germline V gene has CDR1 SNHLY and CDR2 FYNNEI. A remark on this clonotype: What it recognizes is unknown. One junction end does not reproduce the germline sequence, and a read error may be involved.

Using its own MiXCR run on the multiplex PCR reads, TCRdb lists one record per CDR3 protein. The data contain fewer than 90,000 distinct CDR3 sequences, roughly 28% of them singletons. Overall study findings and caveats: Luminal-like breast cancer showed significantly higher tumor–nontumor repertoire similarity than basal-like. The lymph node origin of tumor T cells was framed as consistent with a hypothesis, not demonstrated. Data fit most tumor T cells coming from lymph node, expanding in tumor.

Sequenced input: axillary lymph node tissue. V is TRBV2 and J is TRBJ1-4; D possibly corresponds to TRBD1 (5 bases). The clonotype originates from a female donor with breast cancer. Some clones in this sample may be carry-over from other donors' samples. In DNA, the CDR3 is TGTGCCAGCAGTGAGAACGGACAAACTAATGAAAAGCTGGTTTTT. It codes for CASSENGQTNEKLVF.